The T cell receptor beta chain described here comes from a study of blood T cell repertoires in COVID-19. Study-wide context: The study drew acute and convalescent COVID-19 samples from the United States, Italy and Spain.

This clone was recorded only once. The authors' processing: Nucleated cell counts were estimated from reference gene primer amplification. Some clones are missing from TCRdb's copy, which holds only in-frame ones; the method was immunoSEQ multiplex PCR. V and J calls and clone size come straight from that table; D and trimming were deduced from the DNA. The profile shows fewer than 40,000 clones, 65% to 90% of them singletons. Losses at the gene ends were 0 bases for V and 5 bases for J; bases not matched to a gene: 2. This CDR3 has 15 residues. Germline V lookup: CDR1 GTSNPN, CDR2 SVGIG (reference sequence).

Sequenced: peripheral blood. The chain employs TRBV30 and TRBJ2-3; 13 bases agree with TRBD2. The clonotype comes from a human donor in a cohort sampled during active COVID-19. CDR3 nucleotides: TGTGCCTGGAGTGTCGGACTAGCGGGAGAAGATACGCAGTATTTT. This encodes CAWSVGLAGEDTQYF.